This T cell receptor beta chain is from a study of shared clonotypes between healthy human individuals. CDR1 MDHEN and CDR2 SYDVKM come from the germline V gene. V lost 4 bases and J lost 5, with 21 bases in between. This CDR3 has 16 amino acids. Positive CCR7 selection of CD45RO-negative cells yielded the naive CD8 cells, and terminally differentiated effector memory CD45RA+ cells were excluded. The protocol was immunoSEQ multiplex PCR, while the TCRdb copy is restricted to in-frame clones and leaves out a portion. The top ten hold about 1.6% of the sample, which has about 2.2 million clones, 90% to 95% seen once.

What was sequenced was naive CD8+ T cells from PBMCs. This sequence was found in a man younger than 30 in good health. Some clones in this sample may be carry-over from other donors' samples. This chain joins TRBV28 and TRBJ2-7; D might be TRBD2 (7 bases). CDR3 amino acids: CASSSPSGEGGHEQYF. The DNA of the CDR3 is TGTGCCAGCAGTTCCCCTTCAGGGGAGGGCGGGCACGAGCAGTACTTC.